These 22 T cell receptor beta chains were all obtained from the same sample, sequenced in a study of radiotherapy plus CTLA-4 blockade in lung cancer. Assay: immunoSEQ multiplex PCR; the TCRdb copy retains only in-frame clones and omits some. The sample has some 73,000 clones, around 78% seen once. Sequencing used peripheral blood, obtained from a patient treated with radiotherapy plus ipilimumab. All receptors come from a human donor with non-small cell lung cancer whose response to radiotherapy plus ipilimumab could not be evaluated. Some clones in this sample may be carry-over from other donors' samples.

This clone occurred a few times. This chain joins TRBV4-1 and TRBJ1-2; D is possibly TRBD1 (5 bases). With 0 bases removed from V and 3 bases from J, the gap between germline ends came to 11 bases. CDR1 and CDR2 (germline): MGHRA, YSYEKL. This CDR3 comprises 15 residues. CDR3 DNA: TGCGCCAGCAGCCAAGAAAGGGGTAGGGACTATGGCTACACCTTC. It encodes CASSQERGRDYGYTF.

The chain couples TRBV4-2 to TRBJ2-3; a possible D gene is TRBD1 (5 bases). There are 15 residues in the CDR3. CDR1 LGHNA and CDR2 YNFKEQ come from the germline V gene. V lost 0 bases, J lost 2 bases, and 9 bases lay in between. The CDR3 DNA reads as TGTGCCAGCAGCCAAGAGGAAGGGGTCACAGATACGCAGTATTTT. This encodes CASSQEEGVTDTQYF.

V usage is TRBV6-6 and J usage is TRBJ2-5; D is perhaps TRBD2 (6 bases). The V gene lost 8 bases and the J gene lost 1 base, with 14 bases spanning the gap. The germline gives CDR1 MNHNY, CDR2 SVGAGI (reference sequence). The CDR3 sequence is 14 residues long. The chain's CDR3 is CASAFWDSQETQYF. CDR3 bases: TGTGCCAGCGCCTTCTGGGACTCCCAAGAGACCCAGTACTTC.

In this sample, this clone turned up once. The CDR3 reads CASSRNRGPLHF. Written as DNA, the CDR3 is TGTGCCAGCAGCAGGAACAGGGGGCCTTTGCATTTT. The gene calls are TRBV7-2 and TRBJ1-5; 9 nucleotides agree with TRBD1. The CDR3 length is 12 residues. The V gene end was trimmed by 5 bases and the J gene end by 15 bases; junction bases not matched to a gene: 8. Germline assignment: CDR1 SGHTA and CDR2 FQGNSA.

The chain joins TRBV6-5 to TRBJ1-2; TRBD1 matches at 9 bases. J was trimmed by 3 bases and V by 6 bases; bases with no gene match: 5. Germline lookup yields CDR1 MNHEY and CDR2 SVGAGI. This CDR3 is 14 amino acids long. The CDR3 sequence is CASSRDREDYGYTF. DNA for the CDR3: TGTGCCAGCAGCCGGGACAGGGAGGACTATGGCTACACCTTC.

The chain uses TRBV18 and TRBJ2-7; 9 positions agree with TRBD1. The CDR3 has 15 amino acids. CDR1 and CDR2 from the germline V gene are KGHSH and LQKENI. Losses at the gene ends were 2 bases for V and 2 bases for J; bases not matched to a gene: 4. CDR3 region: CASSPVGQGTYEQYF. In DNA, the CDR3 is TGTGCCAGCTCACCAGTGGGACAGGGAACCTACGAGCAGTACTTC. Full variable domain (missing parts from reference TRBV18 and TRBJ2-7): NAGVMQNPRHLVRRRGQEARLRCSPMKGHSHVYWYRQLPEEGLKFMVYLQKENIIDESGMPKERFSAEFPKEGPSILRIQQVVRGDSAAYFCASSPVGQGTYEQYFGPGTRLTVT.

This CDR3 is CASSAADRGDDYGYTF. The CDR3 DNA sequence: TGCGCCAGCAGCGCGGCGGACAGGGGAGACGACTATGGCTACACCTTC. The chain uses TRBV5-1 and TRBJ1-2, with 9 bases identical to TRBD1. Trimming took 4 bases from V and 3 from J; bases not matched to a gene: 10. Germline CDR1 and CDR2: SGHRS and YFSETQ. The CDR3 loop spans 16 amino acids.

This clone occurred once. The J gene is TRBJ1-1, the V gene TRBV6-5; no clear D gene. The CDR3 contains 13 residues. The V end lost 4 bases, the J end lost 7 bases, and 13 bases lay between the germline ends. Germline lookup yields CDR1 MNHEY and CDR2 SVGAGI. The CDR3 here is CASSFLGPLEAFF. The DNA of the CDR3 is TGTGCCAGCAGTTTTCTAGGCCCGCTTGAAGCTTTCTTT.

This clone has only a few counts. The rearrangement links TRBV7-4 to TRBJ1-5; TRBD1 is a possible D gene (6 bases). V was pared by 5 bases and J by 2 bases, with 25 bases between. Germline V gene data show CDR1 as SGHVT and CDR2 as SQSDAQ. This CDR3 has 19 residues. CDR3 DNA: TGTGCCAGCAGCGACGGCGGTCGGGGCGGGGGCCGGGGCAATCAGCCCCAGCATTTT. The encoded protein is CASSDGGRGGGRGNQPQHF.

The chain carries TRBV5-1 and TRBJ2-3; D uncertain. The CDR3 loop spans 15 amino acids. The ends were cut back, 2 bases at V and 0 bases at J, with 10 bases in the middle. CDR1 is SGHRS and CDR2 is YFSETQ in the germline V gene. The CDR3 DNA follows: TGCGCCAGCAGCTTTGGGCGATCTAGCACAGATACGCAGTATTTT. This codes for CASSFGRSSTDTQYF. Full variable domain (rest looked up from reference TRBV5-1 and TRBJ2-3): KAGVTQTPRYLIKTRGQQVTLSCSPISGHRSVSWYQQTPGQGLQFLFEYFSETQRNKGNFPGRFSGRQFSNSRSEMNVSTLELGDSALYLCASSFGRSSTDTQYFGPGTRLTVL.

The DNA of the CDR3 is TGTGCCAGCAGCTCGCACCTAGGCCCGCTGGAGCAGTACTTC. Its translation: CASSSHLGPLEQYF. The chain employs TRBV7-2 and TRBJ2-5; D is unclear. This CDR3 is 14 amino acids long. Trimming left V 4 bases short and J 11 bases short, with 20 bases between. Germline values: CDR1 SGHTA, CDR2 FQGNSA.

V gene TRBV18 combines with J gene TRBJ1-4, with 9 bases that match TRBD1. Unmatched junction bases numbered 7, after V lost 4 bases and J lost 7 bases. Germline CDR1 reads KGHSH; CDR2 reads LQKENI. There are 15 residues in the CDR3. This CDR3 is CASSRTGTGSEKLFF. CDR3 bases: TGTGCCAGCTCACGTACCGGGACAGGGAGTGAAAAACTGTTTTTT.

This chain joins TRBV2 and TRBJ2-7; weak D call: TRBD1 (5 bases). Trimming cost V 5 bases and J 2 bases, with 10 bases left between them. This CDR3 comprises 13 residues. Germline V CDR1 and CDR2: SNHLY, FYNNEI. The CDR3 protein is CASSFTGTYEQYF. The CDR3 DNA is TGTGCCAGCAGTTTCACAGGAACCTACGAGCAGTACTTC.

There are a few counts of this clone. This chain uses TRBV27 with TRBJ2-1; TRBD1 is a possible D gene (6 bases). The V end lost 3 bases, the J end lost 9 bases, and 18 bases lay between the germline ends. This CDR3 comprises 15 residues. CDR1 is MNHEY and CDR2 is SMNVEV in the germline V gene (reference sequence). CDR3 sequence (DNA): TGTGCCAGCAGTTTTATGGGGGCCAGGGGCAGTGAGCAGTTCTTC. Encoded protein: CASSFMGARGSEQFF.

This chain joins TRBV7-9 and TRBJ2-7, with TRBD1 matching 9 bases. Germline assignment: CDR1 SEHNR and CDR2 FQNEAQ (reference sequence). J was trimmed by 1 base and V by 5 bases; bases with no gene match: 6. The CDR3 is made up of 15 amino acids. CDR3 bases: TGTGCCAGCAGCCGGGACAGGGCGATATCCTACGAGCAGTACTTC. Translated, it gives CASSRDRAISYEQYF.

In its sample, this clone was seen once. CDR3 bases: TGCGCCAGCAGCCAAGATGGGGGTTGGGAGGTGGGTGAAGCTTTCTTT. It codes for CASSQDGGWEVGEAFF. The chain is built from TRBV4-3 and TRBJ1-1; D possibly corresponds to TRBD1 (5 bases). Germline V gene data show CDR1 as LGHNA and CDR2 as YSLEER. This CDR3 has 16 residues. Trimming left V 0 bases short and J 7 bases short, with 18 bases between.

The V and J genes are TRBV28 and TRBJ2-5; tentatively, D is TRBD1 (6 bases). Germline V gives CDR1 MDHEN, CDR2 SYDVKM. V gave up 2 bases and J gave up 5 bases, with 12 bases separating them. This CDR3 region has 14 residues. CDR3 DNA sequence: TGTGCCAGCAGTTTACAGGGGTTCAGGGAGACCCAGTACTTC. Translating gives CASSLQGFRETQYF.

The chain recombines TRBV29-1 with TRBJ1-4; no firm D call. The CDR3 extends over 15 amino acids. The germline V and J ends were trimmed by 2 bases and 6 bases, with 16 bases remaining between them. Germline CDR1 is SQVTM and CDR2 is ANQGSEA. CDR3 loop: CSVENPVGEDEKLFF. CDR3 in DNA: TGCAGCGTTGAAAACCCCGTCGGTGAGGATGAAAAACTGTTTTTT.

This rearrangement joins TRBV4-1 to TRBJ1-1; 7 positions match TRBD1. The CDR3 has 15 amino acids. V dropped 1 base and J dropped 2; count of bases not matched to a gene: 4. Germline V gene data show CDR1 as MGHRA and CDR2 as YSYEKL. CDR3 sequence (DNA): TGCGCCAGCAGCCAAGTGCCAGGGGGAAACACTGAAGCTTTCTTT. Protein product: CASSQVPGGNTEAFF.

This clone has just a few counts. The chain couples TRBV6-5 to TRBJ2-1, with D tentatively TRBD1 (5 bases). The CDR3 contains 13 residues. V gave up 0 bases and J gave up 8 bases, with 8 bases separating them. Germline CDR1 and CDR2: MNHEY and SVGAGI. The CDR3 protein is CASSYSSGYEQFF. CDR3 coding DNA: TGTGCCAGCAGTTACTCATCAGGGTATGAGCAGTTCTTC.

V usage is TRBV7-3 and J usage is TRBJ2-4, with TRBD1 identical over 8 bases. V was clipped by 4 bases and J by 6 bases; unmatched bases: 5. The CDR3 loop spans 14 amino acids. The V gene's germline CDR1 is SGHTA and CDR2 FQGTGA. CDR3 loop: CASSSRTGSNIQYF. CDR3 nucleotides: TGTGCCAGCAGCTCTCGGACAGGGTCAAACATTCAGTACTTC.

The chain combines TRBV7-6 with TRBJ2-2; D gene uncertain. V was trimmed by 5 bases and J by 2 bases, leaving 3 bases between them. There are 12 residues in the CDR3. The V gene's germline CDR1 is SGHVS and CDR2 FNYEAQ. Here the CDR3 reads CASSLNTGELFF. For the CDR3, the DNA is TGTGCCAGCAGCCTAAACACCGGGGAGCTGTTTTTT.